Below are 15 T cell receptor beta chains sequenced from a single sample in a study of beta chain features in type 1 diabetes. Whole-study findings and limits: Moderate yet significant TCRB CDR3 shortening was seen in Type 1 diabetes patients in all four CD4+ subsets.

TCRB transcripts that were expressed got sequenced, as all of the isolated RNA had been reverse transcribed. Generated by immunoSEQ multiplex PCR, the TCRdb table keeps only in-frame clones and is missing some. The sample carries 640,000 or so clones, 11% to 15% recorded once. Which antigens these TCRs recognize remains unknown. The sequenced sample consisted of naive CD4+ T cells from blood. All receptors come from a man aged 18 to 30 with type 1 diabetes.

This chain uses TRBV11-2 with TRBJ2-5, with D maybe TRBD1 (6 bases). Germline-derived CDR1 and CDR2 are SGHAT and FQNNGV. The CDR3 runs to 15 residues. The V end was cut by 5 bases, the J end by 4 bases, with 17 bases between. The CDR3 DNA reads TGTGCCAGCAGCAACCAGGGGACCCTGGGAGAGACCCAGTACTTC. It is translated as CASSNQGTLGETQYF.

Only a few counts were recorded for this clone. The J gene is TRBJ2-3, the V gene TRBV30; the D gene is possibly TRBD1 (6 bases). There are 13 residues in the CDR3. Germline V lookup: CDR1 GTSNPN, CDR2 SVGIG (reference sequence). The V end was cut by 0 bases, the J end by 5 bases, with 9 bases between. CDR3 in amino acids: CAWSVQGGDTQYF. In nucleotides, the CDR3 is TGTGCCTGGAGTGTACAGGGCGGAGATACGCAGTATTTT.

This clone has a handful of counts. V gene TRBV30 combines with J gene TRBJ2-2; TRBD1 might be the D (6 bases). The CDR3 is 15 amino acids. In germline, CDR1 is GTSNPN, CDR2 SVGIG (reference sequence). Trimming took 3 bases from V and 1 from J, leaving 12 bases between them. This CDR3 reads CAWSRGFLNTGELFF. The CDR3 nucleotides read TGTGCCTGGAGCAGGGGCTTTCTGAACACCGGGGAGCTGTTTTTT.

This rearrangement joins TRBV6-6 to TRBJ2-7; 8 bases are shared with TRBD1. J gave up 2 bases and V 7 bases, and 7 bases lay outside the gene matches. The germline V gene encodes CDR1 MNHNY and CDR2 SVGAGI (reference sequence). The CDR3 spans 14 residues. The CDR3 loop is CASTFGQGAYEQYF. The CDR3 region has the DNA TGTGCCAGCACCTTTGGACAGGGAGCCTACGAGCAGTACTTC.

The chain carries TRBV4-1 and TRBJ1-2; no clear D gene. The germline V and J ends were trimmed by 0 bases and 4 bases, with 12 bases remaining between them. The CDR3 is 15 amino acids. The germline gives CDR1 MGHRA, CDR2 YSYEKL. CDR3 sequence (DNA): TGCGCCAGCAGCCAAGATACTAATAAACCCTATGGCTACACCTTC. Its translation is CASSQDTNKPYGYTF.

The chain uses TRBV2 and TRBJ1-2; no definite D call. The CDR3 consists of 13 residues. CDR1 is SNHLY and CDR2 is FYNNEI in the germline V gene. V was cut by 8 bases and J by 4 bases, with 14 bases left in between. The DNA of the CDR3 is TGTGCCAGCGCGACATCGCATAGCTATGGCTACACCTTC. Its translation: CASATSHSYGYTF.

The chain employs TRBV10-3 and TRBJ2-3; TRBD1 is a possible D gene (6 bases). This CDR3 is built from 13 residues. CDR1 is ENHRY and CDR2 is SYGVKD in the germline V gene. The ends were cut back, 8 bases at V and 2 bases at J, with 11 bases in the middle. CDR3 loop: CAISRDTTDTQYF. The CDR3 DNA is TGTGCCATCTCCCGGGACACCACAGATACGCAGTATTTT.

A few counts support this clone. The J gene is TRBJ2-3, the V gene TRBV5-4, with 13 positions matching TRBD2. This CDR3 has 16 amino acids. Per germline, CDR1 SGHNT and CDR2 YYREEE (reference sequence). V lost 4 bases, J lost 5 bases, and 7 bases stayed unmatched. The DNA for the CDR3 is TGTGCCAGCAGCCCGCCGGGACTAGCGGGGCAAGATACGCAGTATTTT. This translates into CASSPPGLAGQDTQYF.

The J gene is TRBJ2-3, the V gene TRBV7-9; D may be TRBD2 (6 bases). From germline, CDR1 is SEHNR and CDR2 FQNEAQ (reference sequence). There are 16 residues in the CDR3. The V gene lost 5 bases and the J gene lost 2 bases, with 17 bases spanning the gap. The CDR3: CASSPRWLAITDTQYF. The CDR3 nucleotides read TGTGCCAGCAGCCCCCGTTGGCTAGCGATCACAGATACGCAGTATTTT.

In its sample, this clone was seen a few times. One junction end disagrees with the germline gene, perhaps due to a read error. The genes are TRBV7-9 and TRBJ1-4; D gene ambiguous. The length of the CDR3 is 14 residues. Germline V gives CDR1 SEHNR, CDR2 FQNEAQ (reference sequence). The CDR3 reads CASSFASTSEKLFF. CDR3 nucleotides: TGTGCCAGCAGCTTTGCAAGTACTAGTGAAAAACTGTTTTTT.

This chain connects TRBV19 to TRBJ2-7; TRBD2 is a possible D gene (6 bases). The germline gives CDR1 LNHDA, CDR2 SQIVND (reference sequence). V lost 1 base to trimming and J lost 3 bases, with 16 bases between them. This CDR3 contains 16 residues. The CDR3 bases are TGTGCCAGTAGTATAGGGTTATGGCAGGGAGGCTACGAGCAGTACTTC. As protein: CASSIGLWQGGYEQYF.

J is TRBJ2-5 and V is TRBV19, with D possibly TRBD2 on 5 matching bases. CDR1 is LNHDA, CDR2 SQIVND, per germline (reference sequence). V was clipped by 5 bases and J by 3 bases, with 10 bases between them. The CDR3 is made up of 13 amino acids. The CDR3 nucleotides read TGTGCCAGTAGTCCGGGGTTCAAAGAGACCCAGTACTTC. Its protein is CASSPGFKETQYF.

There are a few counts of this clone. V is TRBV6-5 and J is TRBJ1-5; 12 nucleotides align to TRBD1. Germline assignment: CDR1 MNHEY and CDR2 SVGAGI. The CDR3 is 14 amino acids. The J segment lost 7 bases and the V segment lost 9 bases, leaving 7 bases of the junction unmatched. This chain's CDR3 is CASAGQGAWQPQHF. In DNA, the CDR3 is TGTGCCAGTGCGGGACAGGGGGCTTGGCAGCCCCAGCATTTT.

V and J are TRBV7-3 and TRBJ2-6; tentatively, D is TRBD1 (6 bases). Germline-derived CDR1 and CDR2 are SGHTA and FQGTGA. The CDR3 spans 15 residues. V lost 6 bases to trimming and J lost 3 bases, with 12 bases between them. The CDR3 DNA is TGTGCCAGCAGTTCTACAGGGTATGGGGCCAACGTCCTGACTTTC. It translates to CASSSTGYGANVLTF.

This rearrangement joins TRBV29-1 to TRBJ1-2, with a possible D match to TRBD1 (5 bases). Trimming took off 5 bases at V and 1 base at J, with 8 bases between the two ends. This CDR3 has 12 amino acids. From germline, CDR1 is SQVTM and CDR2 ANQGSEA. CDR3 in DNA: TGCAGCGTTATCAGGGATAACTATGGCTACACCTTC. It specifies CSVIRDNYGYTF.